These 5 T cell receptor beta chains were sequenced from one sample in a study of CD8+ T cells in alopecia areata. Extracted from the samples, RNA was reverse transcribed into cDNA to serve as the sequencing template. Profiling relied on immunoSEQ multiplex PCR, and the TCRdb table lists in-frame clones only, not all of them. Found here are 140,000 to 150,000 clones, around 49% of them singletons; the top ten hold roughly 0.9%. Sample: CD4+ T cells sorted from blood, taken at week 0. These receptors were collected from a human donor with alopecia areata.

The rearrangement links TRBV4-2 to TRBJ2-2, with 14 bases identical to TRBD2. Germline V gene lookup returns CDR1 LGHNA and CDR2 YNFKEQ. V trimming: 2 bases; J trimming: 4 bases; junction bases outside the gene matches: 3. This CDR3 has 17 residues. Written as DNA, the CDR3 is TGTGCCAGCAGCCAACGACTAGCGGGAGGGACCACCGGGGAGCTGTTTTTT. This gives the protein CASSQRLAGGTTGELFF.

This chain joins TRBV2 and TRBJ2-3, with TRBD2 as a possible D gene (6 bases). The V and J ends lost 4 bases and 2 bases respectively, with 13 bases between them. Per germline, CDR1 SNHLY and CDR2 FYNNEI. The CDR3 covers 15 residues. Here the CDR3 reads CASSVEGYNTDTQYF. The CDR3 nucleotides are TGTGCCAGCAGTGTGGAGGGGTATAACACAGATACGCAGTATTTT.

The rearrangement joins TRBV6-5 to TRBJ2-5, with 8 positions matching TRBD1. This CDR3 contains 12 residues. Germline loops: CDR1 MNHEY, CDR2 SVGAGI. The V gene end was trimmed by 6 bases and the J gene end by 4 bases; junction bases not matched to a gene: 1. The CDR3 reads CASRTGVETQYF. The CDR3 DNA sequence: TGTGCCAGCAGGACAGGGGTAGAGACCCAGTACTTC.

This chain connects TRBV18 to TRBJ2-2; D call uncertain. The CDR3 spans 13 residues. Germline V CDR1 and CDR2: KGHSH, LQKENI. Trimming removed 1 base from V and 7 bases from J, with 7 bases in between. CDR3 sequence: CASSPHSDGELFF. The CDR3 DNA reads TGTGCCAGCTCACCACACTCGGACGGGGAGCTGTTTTTT.

The gene calls are TRBV18 and TRBJ2-7; 7 nucleotides line up with TRBD1. The CDR3 has 14 amino acids. Germline trimming cut 5 bases from V and 0 bases from J; bases unmatched to any gene: 4. Germline V gene data show CDR1 as KGHSH and CDR2 as LQKENI. In DNA form, the CDR3 reads TGTGCCAGCTCAAAGGGACAGAGCTCCTACGAGCAGTACTTC. Encoded protein: CASSKGQSSYEQYF.